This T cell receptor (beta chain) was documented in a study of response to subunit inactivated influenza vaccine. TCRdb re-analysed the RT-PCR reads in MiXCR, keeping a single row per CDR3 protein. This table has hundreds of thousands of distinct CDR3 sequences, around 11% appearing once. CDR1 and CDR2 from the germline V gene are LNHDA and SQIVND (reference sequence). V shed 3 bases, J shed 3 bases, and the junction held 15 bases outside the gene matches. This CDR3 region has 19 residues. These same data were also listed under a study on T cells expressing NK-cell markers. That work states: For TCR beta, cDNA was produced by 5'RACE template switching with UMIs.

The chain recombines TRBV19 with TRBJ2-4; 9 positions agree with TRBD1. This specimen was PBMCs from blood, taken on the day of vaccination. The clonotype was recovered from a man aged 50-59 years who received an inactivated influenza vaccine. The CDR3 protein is CASSIEQGALSGVKNIQYF. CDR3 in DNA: TGTGCCAGTAGTATCGAACAGGGGGCCCTTTCAGGAGTCAAAAACATTCAGTACTTC.